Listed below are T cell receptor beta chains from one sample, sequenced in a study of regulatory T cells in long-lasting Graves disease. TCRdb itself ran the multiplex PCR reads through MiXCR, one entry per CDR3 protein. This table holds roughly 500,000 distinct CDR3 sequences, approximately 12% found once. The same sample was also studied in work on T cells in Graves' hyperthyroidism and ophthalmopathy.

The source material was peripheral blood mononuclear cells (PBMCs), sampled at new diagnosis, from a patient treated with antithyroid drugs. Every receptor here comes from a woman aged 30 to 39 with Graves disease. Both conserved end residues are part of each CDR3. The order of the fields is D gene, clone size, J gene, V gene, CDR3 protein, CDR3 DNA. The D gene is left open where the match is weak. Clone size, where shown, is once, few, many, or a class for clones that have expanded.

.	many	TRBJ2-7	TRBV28	CASRSKGAGSYEQYF	TGTGCCAGCAGATCAAAAGGGGCCGGATCCTACGAGCAGTACTTC
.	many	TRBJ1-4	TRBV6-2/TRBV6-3	CASSPHPGPPGEKLFF	TGTGCCAGCAGCCCCCACCCGGGACCCCCGGGGGAAAAACTGTTTTTT
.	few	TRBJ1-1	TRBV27	CASSRDIRDTEAFF	TGTGCCAGCAGCCGGGACATTCGGGACACTGAAGCTTTCTTT
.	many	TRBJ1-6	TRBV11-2	CASSLESNSPLHF	TGTGCCAGCAGCTTAGAGAGTAATTCACCCCTCCACTTT
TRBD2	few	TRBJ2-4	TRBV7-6	CASSQWAGGWLETKNIQYF	TGTGCCAGCAGCCAGTGGGCGGGAGGTTGGTTGGAAACCAAAAACATTCAGTACTTC
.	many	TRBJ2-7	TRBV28	CASSSLGGGSSSYEQYF	TGTGCCAGCAGTTCCCTAGGAGGGGGATCCAGCTCCTACGAGCAGTACTTC
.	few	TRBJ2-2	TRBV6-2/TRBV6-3	CASSYRRTATGELFF	TGTGCCAGCAGTTACCGTCGGACAGCCACCGGGGAGCTGTTTTTT
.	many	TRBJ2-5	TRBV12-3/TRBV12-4	CASSSTDRHEETQYF	TGTGCCAGCAGTTCAACCGACAGGCACGAAGAGACCCAGTACTTC
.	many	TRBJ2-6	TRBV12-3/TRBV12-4	CASSSGLYSSGANVLTF	TGTGCCAGCAGTTCGGGACTTTATAGCTCTGGGGCCAACGTCCTGACTTTC
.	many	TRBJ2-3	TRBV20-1	CSALQGINTDTQYF	TGCAGTGCCCTACAGGGCATCAACACAGATACGCAGTATTTT
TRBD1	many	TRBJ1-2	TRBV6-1	CASSIGGTAPTRNGYTF	TGTGCCAGCAGCATCGGGGGGACAGCACCGACTCGGAATGGCTACACCTTC
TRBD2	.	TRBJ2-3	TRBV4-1	CASSQEGLAGGRNTQYF	TGCGCCAGCAGCCAAGAAGGACTAGCGGGAGGGAGGAATACGCAGTATTTT
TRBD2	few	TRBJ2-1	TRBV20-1	CNARDLSGRAGYNEQFF	TGCAATGCTAGAGATCTTTCTGGGAGGGCTGGCTACAATGAGCAGTTCTTC
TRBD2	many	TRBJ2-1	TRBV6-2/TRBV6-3	CASNIRVGLAGYNEQFF	TGTGCCAGCAACATTCGGGTAGGGCTAGCGGGGTACAATGAGCAGTTCTTC
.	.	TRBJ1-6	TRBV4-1	CASSQVGRRDSPLHF	TGCGCCAGCAGCCAAGTGGGTCGAAGGGATTCACCCCTCCACTTT
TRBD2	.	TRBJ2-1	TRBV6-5	CASSYAAGGHNEQFF	TGTGCCAGCAGTTACGCGGCGGGAGGGCACAATGAGCAGTTCTTC
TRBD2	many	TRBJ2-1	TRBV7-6	CASSLGTSGLYNEQFF	TGTGCCAGCAGCTTGGGGACTAGCGGCCTATACAATGAGCAGTTCTTC
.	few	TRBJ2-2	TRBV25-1	CASSKEGNTGELFF	TGTGCCAGCTCAAAGGAGGGTAACACCGGGGAGCTGTTTTTT
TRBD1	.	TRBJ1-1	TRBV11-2	CASSSGGGTGGVNTEAFF	TGTGCCAGCAGCTCGGGAGGAGGGACAGGGGGCGTGAACACTGAAGCTTTCTTT
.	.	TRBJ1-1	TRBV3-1	CASSQDGGAGTEAFF	TGTGCCAGCAGCCAAGATGGAGGGGCTGGTACTGAAGCTTTCTTT
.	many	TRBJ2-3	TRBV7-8	CASSLRGVGGSTDTQYF	TGTGCCAGCAGCTTACGGGGTGTGGGGGGTTCTACAGATACGCAGTATTTT
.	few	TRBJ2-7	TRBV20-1	CSRPGSRDGYEQYF	TGCAGTCGTCCTGGATCAAGAGACGGCTACGAGCAGTACTTC
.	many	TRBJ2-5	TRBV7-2	CASSLGSPQETQYF	TGTGCCAGCAGCTTAGGTAGTCCCCAAGAGACCCAGTACTTC
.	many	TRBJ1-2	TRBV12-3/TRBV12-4	CASSAGVNYGYTF	TGTGCCAGCAGTGCAGGGGTCAACTATGGCTACACCTTC
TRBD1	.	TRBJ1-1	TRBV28	CAIATGTGYTEAFF	TGTGCCATCGCTACCGGGACAGGGTACACTGAAGCTTTCTTT
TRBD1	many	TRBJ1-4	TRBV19	CASSGQGIQHYGKLFF	TGTGCCAGTAGCGGACAGGGCATACAACATTATGGAAAACTGTTTTTT
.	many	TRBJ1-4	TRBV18	CASSPRMGNEKLFF	TGTGCCAGCTCACCAAGGATGGGGAATGAAAAACTGTTTTTT
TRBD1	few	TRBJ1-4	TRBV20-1	CSARTGPPLATNEKLFF	TGCAGTGCCCGGACAGGGCCCCCTCTCGCAACTAATGAAAAACTGTTTTTT
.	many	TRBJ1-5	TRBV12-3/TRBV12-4	CASSFLTWGPQHF	TGTGCCAGCAGTTTTCTGACGTGGGGGCCCCAGCATTTT
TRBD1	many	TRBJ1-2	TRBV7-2	CASSLEGTGGYTF	TGTGCCAGCAGCCTGGAGGGGACAGGCGGCTACACCTTC
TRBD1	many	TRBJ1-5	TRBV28	CASSNSGTVIVPQHF	TGTGCCAGCAGCAATTCTGGGACAGTGATAGTGCCCCAGCATTTT
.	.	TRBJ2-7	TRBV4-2	CASSQVASPYEQYF	TGTGCCAGCAGCCAAGTGGCCAGCCCCTACGAGCAGTACTTC
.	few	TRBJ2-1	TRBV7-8	CASTMKRGEQSF	TGTGCCAGCACCATGAAAAGGGGTGAGCAGTCCTTC
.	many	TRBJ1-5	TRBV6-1	CASTRKWNSNQPQHF	TGTGCCAGCACCCGAAAATGGAATAGCAATCAGCCCCAGCATTTT
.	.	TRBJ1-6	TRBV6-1	CASRGEVNSPLHF	TGTGCCAGCAGGGGAGAAGTCAATTCACCCCTCCACTTT
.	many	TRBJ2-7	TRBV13	CASSSFRGFDEQYF	TGTGCCAGCAGCAGCTTCCGGGGGTTCGACGAGCAGTACTTC
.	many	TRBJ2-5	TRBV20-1	CSASGAAGQYF	TGCAGTGCTAGCGGGGCGGCGGGCCAGTACTTC
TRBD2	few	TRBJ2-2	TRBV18	CASSPIASGSNTGELFF	TGTGCCAGCTCACCAATCGCTAGCGGGAGCAACACCGGGGAGCTGTTTTTT
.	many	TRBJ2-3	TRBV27	CASSWAGLGTDTQYF	TGTGCCAGCAGTTGGGCGGGACTGGGGACAGATACGCAGTATTTT
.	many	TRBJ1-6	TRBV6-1	CASSLLGIGANSPLHF	TGTGCCAGCAGTCTTTTAGGCATTGGAGCTAATTCACCCCTCCACTTT
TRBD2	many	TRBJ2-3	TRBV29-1	CSVEASGGTDTQYF	TGCAGCGTTGAAGCCAGCGGGGGGACAGATACGCAGTATTTT
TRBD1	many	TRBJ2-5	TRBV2	CASSEGVPGQQETQYF	TGTGCCAGCAGTGAAGGAGTCCCGGGACAGCAAGAGACCCAGTACTTC
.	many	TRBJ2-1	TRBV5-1	CASSLGDPLGRRYEQFF	TGCGCCAGCAGCTTGGGGGACCCGCTAGGTAGGAGGTATGAGCAGTTCTTC
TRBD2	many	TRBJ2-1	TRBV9	CASSVNADSGGGDEQFF	TGTGCCAGCAGCGTAAATGCGGATAGCGGGGGAGGCGATGAGCAGTTCTTC
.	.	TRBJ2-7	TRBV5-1	CASCQNWGLEQYF	TGCGCCAGCTGCCAAAACTGGGGTCTCGAGCAGTACTTC
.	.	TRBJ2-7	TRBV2	CASNAQGGSVYEQYF	TGTGCCAGCAATGCACAGGGGGGGAGCGTCTACGAGCAGTACTTC
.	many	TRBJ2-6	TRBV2	CASTEAGIGVLTF	TGTGCCAGCACCGAGGCAGGAATAGGCGTCCTGACTTTC
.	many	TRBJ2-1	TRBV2	CASAAWSGRNEQFF	TGTGCCAGCGCAGCATGGTCTGGGCGCAATGAGCAGTTCTTC
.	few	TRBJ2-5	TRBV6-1	CASSEGRRREETQYF	TGTGCCAGCAGTGAAGGAAGGAGAAGGGAAGAGACCCAGTACTTC
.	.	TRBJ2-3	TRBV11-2	CASSPRGAQCF	TGTGCCAGCAGCCCCAGGGGTGCGCAGTGTTTT
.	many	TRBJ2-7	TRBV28	CASSSVAVLNEQYF	TGTGCCAGCAGTTCAGTAGCGGTTCTGAACGAGCAGTACTTC
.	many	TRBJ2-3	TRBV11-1	CASSLGPLGTDTQYF	TGTGCCAGCAGCTTGGGACCTCTGGGCACAGATACGCAGTATTTT
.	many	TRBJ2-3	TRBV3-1	CASSQGVYGGDTQYF	TGTGCCAGCAGCCAAGGAGTCTATGGCGGGGATACGCAGTATTTT
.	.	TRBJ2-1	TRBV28	CASRLQSSYNEQFF	TGTGCCAGCAGGCTGCAGAGCTCCTACAATGAGCAGTTCTTC
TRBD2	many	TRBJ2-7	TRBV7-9	CASSLAFQRENYEQYF	TGTGCCAGCAGCTTAGCCTTCCAGCGGGAGAACTACGAGCAGTACTTC
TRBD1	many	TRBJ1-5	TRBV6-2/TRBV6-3	CASVGQGAGQPQHF	TGTGCCAGCGTTGGACAGGGGGCCGGTCAGCCCCAGCATTTT
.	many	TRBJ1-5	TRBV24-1	CATNERPLGPDQPQHF	TGTGCCACCAATGAGCGCCCATTGGGCCCCGATCAGCCCCAGCATTTT